This T cell receptor beta chain is from a study of control samples from healthy donors and cancer patients. The repertoire was sequenced with immunoSEQ multiplex PCR; TCRdb's copy has only in-frame clones and lacks some. The table includes roughly 190,000 clones, about nine tenths detected once. The source of this sequence is a man aged 30 to 45 in good health. The source material was blood.

CDR3 nucleotides: TGTGCCAGCAGCCAGGCTGCCTACAATGAGCAGTTCTTC. Residues: CASSQAAYNEQFF. The chain employs TRBV6-5 and TRBJ2-1; D uncertain. Trimming took 6 bases from V and 2 from J, leaving 8 bases between them. CDR1 is MNHEY and CDR2 is SVGAGI in the germline V gene. CDR3 length: 13 residues.